This T cell receptor (beta chain) appears in the sequencing data of a study of beta chain features in type 1 diabetes. Every isolated RNA sample was fully reverse transcribed, so sequencing captured expressed TCRB transcripts. Deep immunoSEQ sequencing covered naive, central memory and regulatory T cell samples. Repertoires were generated with immunoSEQ multiplex PCR, while TCRdb's copy carries only in-frame clones and drops some. The sample has around 40,000 clones; around 63% are singletons. Germline-derived CDR1 and CDR2 are MGHRA and YSYEKL. Losses at the gene ends were 3 bases for V and 6 bases for J; bases not matched to a gene: 8. The CDR3 totals 15 residues. Study outcomes and limitations: When VDJ junctions were examined, type 1 diabetes patients showed fewer insertions and more deletions. Within each of all four CD4+ subsets, Type 1 diabetes patients had TCRB CDR3s that were moderately but significantly shorter. Patients' naive, central memory and regulatory TCRB repertoires appeared more alike than those of healthy donors.

CD45RO/CCR7/CD25/CD127/CD95/CD27 separated CD4+ naive, central memory, regulatory and stem cell-like memory cells by sorting. On this clone: No antigen is known for it.

The chain is built from TRBV4-1 and TRBJ2-3, with 8 bases that match TRBD2. The receptor comes from a man aged 25 to 40 with type 1 diabetes. Some clones in this sample may be carry-over from other donors' samples. The specimen sequenced was Tregs from blood. The CDR3 protein is CASSQARLASDTQYF. The CDR3 DNA is TGCGCCAGCAGCCAGGCCCGACTAGCGAGCGATACGCAGTATTTT.